The clone carrying this TCR beta chain was seen once. This CDR3 has 12 amino acids. Trimming took off 4 bases at V and 4 bases at J, with 9 bases between the two ends. Per germline, CDR1 GTSNPN and CDR2 SVGIG (reference sequence). TCRdb's table, derived via immunoSEQ multiplex PCR, lists solely in-frame clones and lacks some. In the table there are fewer than 350,000 clones, less than 85% of which are singletons. The sample belongs to a study of blood T cell repertoires in COVID-19. Background on the study: The origin of the acute and convalescent COVID-19 samples was the United States, Italy and Spain. Sources were T cells, B-cell-depleted T cells, or PBMCs; the material itself was cDNA or gDNA.

Study members were between 18 and 89 years old and lived in roughly 24 US regions. Sequencing was done on a sample of PBMCs or T cells enriched from blood (not recorded which). The chain employs TRBV30 and TRBJ2-3; no definite D call. The origin of this receptor is a woman between 25 and 40 years old who had been exposed to COVID-19. The CDR3, as DNA: TGTGCCTGGAAATTAATTGCAGATACGCAGTATTTT. It specifies CAWKLIADTQYF.